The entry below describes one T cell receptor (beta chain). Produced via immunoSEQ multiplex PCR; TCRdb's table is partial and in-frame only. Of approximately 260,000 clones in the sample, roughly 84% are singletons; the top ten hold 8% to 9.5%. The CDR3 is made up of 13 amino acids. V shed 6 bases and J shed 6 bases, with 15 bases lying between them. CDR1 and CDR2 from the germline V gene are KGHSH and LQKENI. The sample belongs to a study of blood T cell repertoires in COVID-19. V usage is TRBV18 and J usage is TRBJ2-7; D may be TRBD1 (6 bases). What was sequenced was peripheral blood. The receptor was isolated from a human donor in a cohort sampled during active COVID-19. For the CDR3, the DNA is TGTGCCAGCTCCCCCAAGGTAGGGGGCGAGCAGTACTTC. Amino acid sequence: CASSPKVGGEQYF.